The 13 T cell receptor beta chains below were found in one sample sequenced in a study of T cells after yellow fever vaccination. TCRdb redid the calling of the 5' RACE reads with MiXCR, one entry per CDR3 protein. The profile shows 450,000 to 550,000 distinct CDR3 sequences, 19% of them singletons. The input for sequencing was PBMCs, taken 15 days after the yellow fever booster vaccination. These receptors were obtained from a man aged 25-45 years who received the YFV17D yellow fever vaccine.

The chain combines TRBV7-9 with TRBJ2-5; perhaps TRBD2 as D (6 bases). V was trimmed by 1 base and J by 1 base, leaving 13 bases between them. The V gene's germline CDR1 is SEHNR and CDR2 FQNEAQ (reference sequence). The CDR3 is 16 amino acids. CDR3 in amino acids: CASSLGKRATQETQYF. CDR3 DNA sequence: TGTGCCAGCAGCTTAGGGAAGCGGGCCACCCAAGAGACCCAGTACTTC.

This clonotype turned up a few times. The chain joins TRBV7-9 to TRBJ2-6; D is tentatively TRBD1 or TRBD2 (5 bases each). The CDR3 length is 16 residues. Germline V gene data show CDR1 as SEHNR and CDR2 as FQNEAQ (reference sequence). Trimming pared 2 bases from V and 2 bases from J, leaving 10 bases between. The CDR3 nucleotides read TGTGCCAGCAGCTTATTGAGGGGCGCTGGGGCCAACGTCCTGACTTTC. Translated: CASSLLRGAGANVLTF.

This clonotype was counted only a few times. The chain combines TRBV20-1 with TRBJ2-1; the match to TRBD2 covers 9 bases. The V gene end was trimmed by 3 bases and the J gene end by 3 bases; junction bases not matched to a gene: 6. This CDR3 has 15 amino acids. Germline-derived CDR1 and CDR2 are DFQATT and SNEGSKA (reference sequence). This CDR3 is CSARGLAGIYNEQFF. CDR3 DNA sequence: TGCAGTGCTAGGGGGCTAGCGGGGATCTACAATGAGCAGTTCTTC.

This chain uses TRBV24-1 with TRBJ2-2; D is unclear. V lost 5 bases to trimming and J lost 7 bases, with 10 bases between them. Germline assignment: CDR1 KGHDR and CDR2 SFDVKD. This CDR3 region has 13 residues. CDR3 nucleotide sequence: TGTGCCACCAGTGGTCTTTATGGCGGGGAGCTGTTTTTT. Protein product: CATSGLYGGELFF.

V usage is TRBV4-3 and J usage is TRBJ2-1; D is unclear. CDR3 size: 15 residues. The V gene's germline CDR1 is LGHNA and CDR2 YSLEER. V was trimmed by 4 bases and J by 2 bases, leaving 12 bases between them. CDR3 sequence reads: CASSLERLTYNEQFF. The CDR3, as DNA: TGCGCCAGCAGCCTTGAAAGGCTCACCTACAATGAGCAGTTCTTC.

The chain combines TRBV9 with TRBJ2-3; D is uncertain. The V and J ends lost 0 bases and 4 bases respectively, with 9 bases between them. The CDR3 totals 14 residues. Per the germline V gene, CDR1 is SGDLS and CDR2 is YYNGEE. CDR3 DNA sequence: TGTGCCAGCAGCGTAGTCCCTAGTCCAGATACGCAGTATTTT. It translates to CASSVVPSPDTQYF.

In its sample, this clonotype was seen a few times. The rearrangement links TRBV4-1 to TRBJ2-3; 7 bases are shared with TRBD2. Germline V gene sequence: CDR1 MGHRA, CDR2 YSYEKL. This CDR3 is built from 17 residues. With V trimmed by 3 bases and J by 2 bases, 11 bases remained unmatched. DNA of the CDR3: TGCGCCAGCAGCCAGGTTGGGAGGGCCGTCCCCACAGATACGCAGTATTTT. Translation gives CASSQVGRAVPTDTQYF.

This clonotype was seen only a few times. The genes are TRBV7-9 and TRBJ2-1; D gene ambiguous. From germline, CDR1 is SEHNR and CDR2 FQNEAQ (reference sequence). Trimming took off 1 base at V and 8 bases at J, with 6 bases between the two ends. The CDR3 runs 12 residues. The CDR3 coding sequence is TGTGCCAGCAGCTTAGATTGGGATGAGCAGTTCTTC. The encoded protein is CASSLDWDEQFF.

The gene calls are TRBV14 and TRBJ2-4, with D tentatively TRBD2 (6 bases). V was cut by 3 bases and J by 5 bases, with 14 bases left in between. Germline V CDR1 and CDR2: SGHDN, FVKESK. The CDR3 runs to 15 residues. The CDR3 loop reads CASSHLGGNQNIQYF. In nucleotides, the CDR3 is TGTGCCAGCAGCCACCTTGGAGGGAACCAAAACATTCAGTACTTC.

This clonotype was counted a few times. The chain links TRBV5-1 to TRBJ1-1; D might be TRBD1 (6 bases). Trimming pared 5 bases from V and 3 bases from J, leaving 11 bases between. The CDR3 is 13 amino acids. Germline CDR1 reads SGHRS; CDR2 reads YFSETQ. CDR3 in amino acids: CASRSGTYTEAFF. The CDR3, as DNA: TGCGCCAGCAGATCCGGGACATACACTGAAGCTTTCTTT.

J is TRBJ2-7 and V is TRBV28; TRBD1 matches 7 bases. The ends lost 4 bases at V and 9 bases at J; junction bases unmatched: 3. The CDR3 totals 11 residues. The V gene's germline CDR1 is MDHEN and CDR2 SYDVKM. The CDR3, as DNA: TGTGCCAGCAGTTCCACAGGGGTGCAGTACTTC. As protein: CASSSTGVQYF.

This clonotype was counted a single time. A clone one base away is much larger, so this may be a read error. V usage is TRBV12-3 or TRBV12-4 and J usage is TRBJ2-1; 11 bases match TRBD2. The CDR3 contains 14 residues. The ends lost 6 bases at V and 6 bases at J; junction bases unmatched: 4. The CDR3 nucleotides read TGTGCCAGCAGACCCGGGACTAGCGGCAATGAGCAGTTCTTC. This gives the protein CASRPGTSGNEQFF.

The chain links TRBV5-4 to TRBJ2-7, with D unclear. V dropped 2 bases and J dropped 0 bases, with 12 bases sitting between them. CDR1 is SGHNT and CDR2 is YYREEE in the germline V gene (reference sequence). This CDR3 contains 15 residues. CDR3 DNA sequence: TGTGCCAGCAGCTTTGATGCCCCCAGCTCCTACGAGCAGTACTTC. Protein product: CASSFDAPSSYEQYF. The variable domain in full, with the rest retrieved from reference TRBV5-4 and TRBJ2-7, is ETGVTQSPTHLIKTRGQQVTLRCSSQSGHNTVSWYQQALGQGPQFIFQYYREEENGRGNFPPRFSGLQFPNYSSELNVNALELDDSALYLCASSFDAPSSYEQYFGPGTRLTVT.